Described below is a single T cell receptor (beta chain) sequence and its context. Its antigen remains unidentified. In the PCR, 60 Vbeta and 13 Jbeta primers were used. The assay was immunoSEQ multiplex PCR, and TCRdb's table has in-frame clones only and misses some. This sample's table reports about 88,000 clones. This record comes from a study of cytomegalovirus exposure and HLA in healthy donors. Study-level findings and limits: Being indistinguishable, some V segments were excluded, TRBV6-2 and TRBV6-3 among them.

V was clipped by 4 bases and J by 0 bases; unmatched bases: 6. Germline CDR1 and CDR2: MNHEY and SVGAGI. The CDR3 is 16 residues long. Donors showed nominal health when sampled, although they likely had unrecorded immune exposures. Input material: PBMCs. This TCR was sampled from a girl under 18 in good health and CMV-seropositive. The chain uses TRBV6-5 and TRBJ2-7; TRBD2 matches at 10 bases. This chain's CDR3 is CASSFLAGDASYEQYF. The CDR3 coding sequence is TGTGCCAGCAGTTTTCTAGCGGGGGATGCCTCCTACGAGCAGTACTTC.